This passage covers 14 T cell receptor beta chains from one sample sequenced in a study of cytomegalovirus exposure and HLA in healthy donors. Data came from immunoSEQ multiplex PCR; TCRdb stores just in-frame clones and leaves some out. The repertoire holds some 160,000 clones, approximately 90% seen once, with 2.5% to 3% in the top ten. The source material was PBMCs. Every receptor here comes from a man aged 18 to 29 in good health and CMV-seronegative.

CDR3 DNA: TGCGCCAGCAGCCAAGACAATTCGGGATTCAATCAGCCCCAGCATTTT. This sequence encodes CASSQDNSGFNQPQHF. The rearrangement uses TRBV4-1 and TRBJ1-5; D uncertain. The CDR3 length is 16 residues. Deletions cut 0 bases from V and 3 bases from J, with 12 bases between. Germline-derived CDR1 and CDR2 are MGHRA and YSYEKL.

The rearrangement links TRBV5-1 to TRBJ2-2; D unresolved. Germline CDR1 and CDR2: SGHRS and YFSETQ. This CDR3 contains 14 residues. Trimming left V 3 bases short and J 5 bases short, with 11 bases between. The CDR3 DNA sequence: TGCGCCAGCAGCTACATTGGAGCTACCGGGGAGCTGTTTTTT. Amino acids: CASSYIGATGELFF.

Here the CDR3 DNA reads TGTGCCAGCAGCTCACGAAAGACAGCGAACACTGAAGCTTTCTTT. Translated, it gives CASSSRKTANTEAFF. J is TRBJ1-1 and V is TRBV5-4, with D tentatively TRBD1 (5 bases). Germline CDR1 SGHNT, CDR2 YYREEE (reference sequence). The CDR3 has 15 amino acids. V was pared by 3 bases and J by 1 base, with 13 bases between.

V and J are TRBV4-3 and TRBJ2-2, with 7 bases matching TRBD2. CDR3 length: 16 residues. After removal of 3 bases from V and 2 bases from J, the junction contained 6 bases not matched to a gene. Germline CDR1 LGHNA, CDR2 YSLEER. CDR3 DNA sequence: TGCGCCAGCAGCCAGAGCGGGATGACTAACACCGGGGAGCTGTTTTTT. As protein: CASSQSGMTNTGELFF.

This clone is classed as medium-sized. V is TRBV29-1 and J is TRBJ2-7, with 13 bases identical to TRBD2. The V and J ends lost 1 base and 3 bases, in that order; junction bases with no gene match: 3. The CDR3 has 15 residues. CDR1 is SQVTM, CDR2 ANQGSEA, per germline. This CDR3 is CSVEGGTSGDYEQYF. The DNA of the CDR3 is TGCAGCGTTGAAGGGGGGACTAGCGGGGACTACGAGCAGTACTTC.

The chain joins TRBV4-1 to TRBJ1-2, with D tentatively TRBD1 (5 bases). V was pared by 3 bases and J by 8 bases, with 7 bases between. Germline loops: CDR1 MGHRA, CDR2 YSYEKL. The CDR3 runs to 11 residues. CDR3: CASSHRGGYTF. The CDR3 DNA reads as TGCGCCAGCAGCCATCGGGGGGGCTACACCTTC.

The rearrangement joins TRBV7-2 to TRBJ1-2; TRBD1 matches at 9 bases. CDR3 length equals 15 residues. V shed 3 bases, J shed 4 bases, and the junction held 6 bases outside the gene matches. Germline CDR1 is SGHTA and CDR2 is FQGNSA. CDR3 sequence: CASSLTGGKGYGYTF. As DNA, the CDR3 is TGTGCCAGCAGCTTGACAGGGGGAAAGGGCTATGGCTACACCTTC.

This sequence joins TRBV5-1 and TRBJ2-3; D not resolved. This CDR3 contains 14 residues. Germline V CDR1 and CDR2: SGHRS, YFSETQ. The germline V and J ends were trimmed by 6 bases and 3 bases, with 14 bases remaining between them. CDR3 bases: TGCGCCAGCATGACCCGAGGCGCGACAGATACGCAGTATTTT. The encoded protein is CASMTRGATDTQYF.

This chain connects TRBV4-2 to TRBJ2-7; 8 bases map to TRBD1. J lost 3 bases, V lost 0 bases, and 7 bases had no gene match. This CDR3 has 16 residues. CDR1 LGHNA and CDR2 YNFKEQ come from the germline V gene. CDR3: CASSQESARGLYEQYF. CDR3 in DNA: TGTGCCAGCAGCCAAGAGAGTGCCAGGGGGCTCTACGAGCAGTACTTC.

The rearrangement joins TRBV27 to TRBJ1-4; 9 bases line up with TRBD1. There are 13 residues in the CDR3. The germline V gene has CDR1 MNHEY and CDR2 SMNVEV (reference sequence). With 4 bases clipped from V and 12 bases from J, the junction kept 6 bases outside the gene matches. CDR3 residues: CASSSGTGTELFF. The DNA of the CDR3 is TGTGCCAGCAGTTCTGGGACAGGGACGGAACTGTTTTTT.

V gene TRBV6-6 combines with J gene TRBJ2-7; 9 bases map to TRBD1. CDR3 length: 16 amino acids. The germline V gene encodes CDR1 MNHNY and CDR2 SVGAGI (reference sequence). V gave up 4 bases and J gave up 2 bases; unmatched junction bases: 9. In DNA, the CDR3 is TGTGCCAGCAGTTTGCCACACAGGGGGCTACCCTACGAGCAGTACTTC. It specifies CASSLPHRGLPYEQYF.

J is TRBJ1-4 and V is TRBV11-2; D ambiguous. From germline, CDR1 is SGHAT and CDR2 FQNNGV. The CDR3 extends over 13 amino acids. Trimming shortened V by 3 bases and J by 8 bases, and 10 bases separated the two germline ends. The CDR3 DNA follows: TGTGCCAGCAGCTTGAACCGGGAGGAAAAACTGTTTTTT. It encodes CASSLNREEKLFF.

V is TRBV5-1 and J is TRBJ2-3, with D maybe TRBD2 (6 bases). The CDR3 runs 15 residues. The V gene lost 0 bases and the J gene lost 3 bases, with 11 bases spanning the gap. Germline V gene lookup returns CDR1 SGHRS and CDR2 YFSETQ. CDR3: CASSLAPLATDTQYF. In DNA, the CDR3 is TGCGCCAGCAGCTTGGCCCCTCTAGCGACAGATACGCAGTATTTT.

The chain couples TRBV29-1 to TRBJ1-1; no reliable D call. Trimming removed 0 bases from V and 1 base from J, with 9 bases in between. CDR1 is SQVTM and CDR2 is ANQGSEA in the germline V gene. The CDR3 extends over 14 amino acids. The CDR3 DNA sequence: TGCAGCGTTGAAGATAGAGCACCGAACACTGAAGCTTTCTTT. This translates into CSVEDRAPNTEAFF.